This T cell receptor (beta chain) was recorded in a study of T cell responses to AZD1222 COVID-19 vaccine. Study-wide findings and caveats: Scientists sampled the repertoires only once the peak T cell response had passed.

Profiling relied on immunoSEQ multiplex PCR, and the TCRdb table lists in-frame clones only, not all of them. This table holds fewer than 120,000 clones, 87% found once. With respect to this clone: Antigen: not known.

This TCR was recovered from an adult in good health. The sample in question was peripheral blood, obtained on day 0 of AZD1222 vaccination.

In DNA, the CDR3 is TGCGCCAGCAGCCTCGACAGGCGCCGTCCGATATATTTT. Encoded protein: CASSLDRRRPIYF. V is TRBV5-1 and J is TRBJ1-3; tentatively, D is TRBD1 (6 bases). Trimming took off 4 bases at V and 13 bases at J, with 18 bases between the two ends. The germline CDR1 and CDR2 sequences are SGHRS and YFSETQ. The CDR3 sequence is 13 residues long.